These 27 T cell receptor beta chains came from one sample sequenced in a study of blood T cell repertoires in COVID-19 (dated by TCRdb to the early 2020s). The method was the immunoSEQ multiplex PCR assay. Entries here come from immuneACCESS through TCRdb and include only in-frame sequences with V and J called. Some clones fail to appear in such tables; in the studies checked, an unresolved V gene covers under half of the shortfall, and the cause of the remainder is unknown. The sample yields about 100,000 clones; roughly 89% were counted once. Together, the top ten hold 3.5% to 5% of the sample. Sequenced sample: peripheral blood. The receptors shown here come from a human donor with COVID-19, enrolled during active disease. The donor label of this sample is uncertain.

The chain recombines TRBV6-5 with TRBJ1-5; 11 bases fit TRBD1. V lost 2 bases to trimming and J lost 7 bases; unmatched junction nucleotides: 1. Germline V gene sequence: CDR1 MNHEY, CDR2 SVGAGI. The CDR3 runs to 14 residues. CDR3 residues: CASSYRTGGQPQHF. The CDR3 DNA is TGTGCCAGCAGTTACCGGACAGGGGGCCAGCCCCAGCATTTT.

The chain carries TRBV5-4 and TRBJ2-7, with 8 nucleotides matching TRBD2. The CDR3 consists of 13 residues. Germline CDR1 SGHNT, CDR2 YYREEE (reference sequence). V dropped 4 bases and J dropped 10; count of bases not matched to a gene: 10. The CDR3 DNA reads as TGTGCCAGCAGCCGGGGGGGGTCGCTTGACCAGTACTTC. Encoded protein: CASSRGGSLDQYF.

The gene calls are TRBV5-1 and TRBJ1-1; 7 bases align to TRBD1. This CDR3 is 16 amino acids long. From germline, CDR1 is SGHRS and CDR2 YFSETQ. V lost 0 bases and J lost 0; bases outside the gene matches: 5. The CDR3 spells CASSLGPTGVNTEAFF. CDR3 sequence (DNA): TGCGCCAGCAGCTTGGGGCCCACAGGGGTGAACACTGAAGCTTTCTTT.

The genes are TRBV7-2 and TRBJ2-7; 10 nucleotides align to TRBD2. The CDR3 is 15 residues long. Germline V gives CDR1 SGHTA, CDR2 FQGNSA. V lost 4 bases to trimming and J lost 2 bases; unmatched junction nucleotides: 5. CDR3 nucleotide sequence: TGTGCCAGCAGCTCGGGACTAGCGCCGACCTACGAGCAGTACTTC. It codes for CASSSGLAPTYEQYF.

The chain recombines TRBV19 with TRBJ1-2; 11 bases fit TRBD1. With 5 bases clipped from V and 7 bases from J, the junction kept 9 bases outside the gene matches. Germline values: CDR1 LNHDA, CDR2 SQIVND (reference sequence). This CDR3 spans 15 amino acids. CDR3 in DNA: TGTGCCAGTAGTCGGACAGGGGGCGCGGAGGGTGGCTACACCTTC. This gives the protein CASSRTGGAEGGYTF.

The rearrangement links TRBV19 to TRBJ1-5, with no clear D. V gave up 7 bases and J gave up 6 bases, with 10 bases separating them. The length of the CDR3 is 12 residues. Germline V gene lookup returns CDR1 LNHDA and CDR2 SQIVND (reference sequence). The CDR3 region is CASTIAGQPQHF. The CDR3 bases are TGTGCCAGTACTATCGCGGGTCAGCCCCAGCATTTT.

In DNA, the CDR3 is TGTGCCAGCAGCTTCAGACAGGGGGACTACGAGCAGTACTTC. This gives the protein CASSFRQGDYEQYF. The chain links TRBV13 to TRBJ2-7; 9 nucleotides line up with TRBD1. The germline CDR1 and CDR2 sequences are PRHDT and FYEKMQ (reference sequence). Trimming cost V 3 bases and J 3 bases; bases outside gene matches: 3. CDR3 size: 14 residues.

This chain links TRBV29-1 with TRBJ1-3, with TRBD1 as a possible D gene (6 bases). CDR3 size: 13 residues. V dropped 6 bases and J dropped 0 bases, with 9 bases sitting between them. Germline V lookup: CDR1 SQVTM, CDR2 ANQGSEA. CDR3 DNA: TGCAGCGTGGCGGGGGCCTCTGGAAACACCATATATTTT. This sequence encodes CSVAGASGNTIYF.

This clone was seen a few times. The rearrangement joins TRBV3-1 (or the pseudogene TRBV3-2) to TRBJ2-2; 10 bases align to TRBD1. The CDR3 length is 17 residues. V was pared by 3 bases and J by 3 bases, with 7 bases of the junction left unmatched. In germline, CDR1 is LGHDT, CDR2 YNNKEL (reference sequence). The CDR3 bases are TGTGCCAGCAGCCAGGGACAGGGGCCTACGGACACCGGGGAGCTGTTTTTT. It codes for CASSQGQGPTDTGELFF.

V is TRBV27 and J is TRBJ1-6; 9 positions match TRBD1. Looked up from germline, CDR1 is MNHEY and CDR2 is SMNVEV (reference sequence). With 8 bases clipped from V and 13 bases from J, the junction kept 12 bases outside the gene matches. CDR3 size: 14 residues. The CDR3 DNA reads as TGTGCCAGCTCCTCGGGACAGGGCCTTTTCCCCCTCCACTTT. Translation: CASSSGQGLFPLHF.

This rearrangement joins TRBV9 to TRBJ1-3; 10 bases agree with TRBD1. Per the germline V gene, CDR1 is SGDLS and CDR2 is YYNGEE. The V gene end was trimmed by 5 bases and the J gene end by 3 bases; junction bases not matched to a gene: 14. The CDR3 sequence is 18 residues long. The CDR3 bases are TGTGCCAGCAGTGCTTCCCTGGGGACAGGGGCTTTTGGAAACACCATATATTTT. Protein sequence: CASSASLGTGAFGNTIYF.

The rearrangement uses TRBV19 and TRBJ2-5; TRBD1 agrees at 8 bases. This CDR3 has 16 residues. The germline V gene encodes CDR1 LNHDA and CDR2 SQIVND (reference sequence). Losses at the gene ends were 4 bases for V and 0 bases for J; bases not matched to a gene: 7. In DNA form, the CDR3 reads TGTGCCAGTAGTACCGGGACAGGAGCGTACCAAGAGACCCAGTACTTC. Amino acids: CASSTGTGAYQETQYF.

This sequence joins TRBV11-2 and TRBJ2-3; the D is unclear. With 3 bases removed from V and 2 bases from J, the gap between germline ends came to 9 bases. CDR1 SGHAT and CDR2 FQNNGV come from the germline V gene. The CDR3 contains 14 residues. The CDR3 DNA reads TGTGCCAGCAGCTTGAACGCAGACACAGATACGCAGTATTTT. Translating it yields CASSLNADTDTQYF.

CDR3 sequence reads: CASSDGSYEQYF. DNA of the CDR3: TGTGCCAGCAGTGACGGCTCCTACGAGCAGTACTTC. The V gene is TRBV25-1, the J gene TRBJ2-7; D ambiguous. V gave up 3 bases and J gave up 0 bases, with 3 bases separating them. There are 12 residues in the CDR3. Germline V gene data show CDR1 as MGHDK and CDR2 as SYGVNS.

CDR3 DNA: TGTGCCAGCAGCCCCGGGGGGACGTATGGCTACACCTTC. Its translation: CASSPGGTYGYTF. The rearrangement uses TRBV7-9 and TRBJ1-2, with D tentatively TRBD1 (5 bases). The CDR3 runs to 13 residues. Germline V gives CDR1 SEHNR, CDR2 FQNEAQ (reference sequence). V lost 5 bases, J lost 5 bases, and 12 bases lay in between.

The sample holds one count of this clone. The rearrangement joins TRBV3-1 (or the pseudogene TRBV3-2) to TRBJ1-1; D ambiguous. The germline CDR1 and CDR2 sequences are LGHDT and YNNKEL (reference sequence). Trimming shortened V by 1 base and J by 1 base, and 7 bases separated the two germline ends. The length of the CDR3 is 14 residues. The CDR3 here is CASSQVRGNTEAFF. The CDR3 DNA reads as TGTGCCAGCAGCCAAGTTCGCGGGAACACTGAAGCTTTCTTT.

The chain carries TRBV7-8 and TRBJ1-6; D ambiguous. V shed 0 bases and J shed 8 bases, with 8 bases lying between them. The CDR3 sequence is 14 residues long. Looked up from germline, CDR1 is SGHVS and CDR2 is FQNEAQ. The CDR3 is CASSLALGDSPLHF. The DNA for the CDR3 is TGTGCCAGCAGCTTAGCTCTGGGCGATTCACCCCTCCACTTT.

The chain joins TRBV9 to TRBJ1-6; D is possibly TRBD1 (5 bases). Germline assignment: CDR1 SGDLS and CDR2 YYNGEE. V lost 4 bases to trimming and J lost 7 bases, with 15 bases between them. The CDR3 loop spans 15 amino acids. This chain's CDR3 is CASSPTGGENSPLHF. The CDR3 bases are TGTGCCAGCAGCCCTACAGGAGGGGAAAATTCACCCCTCCACTTT.

The count of this clone is one. V usage is TRBV7-9 and J usage is TRBJ1-4, with 7 bases that match TRBD1. CDR3 length: 17 residues. V lost 3 bases, J lost 0 bases, and 7 bases stayed unmatched. The germline V gene has CDR1 SEHNR and CDR2 FQNEAQ (reference sequence). This chain's CDR3 is CASSLNRGVATNEKLFF. CDR3 in DNA: TGTGCCAGCAGCTTGAACAGGGGCGTTGCAACTAATGAAAAACTGTTTTTT.

This chain joins TRBV5-1 and TRBJ1-6; D gene unclear. V lost 2 bases and J 0 bases, leaving 9 bases between the germline ends. This CDR3 is built from 16 residues. The germline V gene has CDR1 SGHRS and CDR2 YFSETQ. CDR3 DNA sequence: TGCGCCAGCAGCTTCCGAGAGAGCTCCTATAATTCACCCCTCCACTTT. This encodes CASSFRESSYNSPLHF.

The chain uses TRBV6-5 and TRBJ2-7, with D maybe TRBD2 (7 bases). V was pared by 7 bases and J by 1 base, with 14 bases between. From germline, CDR1 is MNHEY and CDR2 SVGAGI. The CDR3 contains 14 residues. The CDR3 loop is CASTLGGGSYEQYF. The CDR3, as DNA: TGTGCCAGCACCCTAGGGGGGGGGTCCTACGAGCAGTACTTC.

The V and J genes are TRBV19 and TRBJ1-5, with a weak D call TRBD1 (6 bases). Germline CDR1 LNHDA, CDR2 SQIVND (reference sequence). CDR3 size: 15 residues. Trimming took 7 bases from V and 1 from J, leaving 14 bases between them. Here the CDR3 DNA reads TGTGCCAGTACCCCAGGGGCGTTAAGCAATCAGCCCCAGCATTTT. Encoded protein: CASTPGALSNQPQHF.

The chain combines TRBV5-6 with TRBJ1-1; 8 bases align to TRBD1. The V gene end was trimmed by 3 bases and the J gene end by 7 bases; junction bases not matched to a gene: 11. This CDR3 comprises 15 residues. The germline V gene encodes CDR1 SGHDT and CDR2 YYEEEE. CDR3 DNA sequence: TGTGCCAGCAGCTGGGAGACAGGGGAGGGAAATGAAGCTTTCTTT. This gives the protein CASSWETGEGNEAFF.

The V gene is TRBV7-9, the J gene TRBJ1-3; D gene unclear. Trimming removed 4 bases at V and 0 bases at J, with 16 bases between. This CDR3 contains 17 residues. Per germline, CDR1 SEHNR and CDR2 FQNEAQ (reference sequence). The CDR3 loop is CASSSAREGSSGNTIYF. CDR3 nucleotides: TGTGCCAGCAGCTCAGCCCGGGAGGGTAGCTCTGGAAACACCATATATTTT.

V and J are TRBV5-1 and TRBJ2-7, with 7 nucleotides matching TRBD2. J lost 7 bases, V lost 8 bases, and 12 bases had no gene match. The germline CDR1 and CDR2 sequences are SGHRS and YFSETQ. This CDR3 spans 13 amino acids. The CDR3 loop reads CARPSMAGGEQYF. CDR3 coding DNA: TGCGCCAGACCCTCCATGGCCGGGGGGGAGCAGTACTTC.

The chain employs TRBV6-5 and TRBJ2-3; tentative D call: TRBD2 (6 bases). The germline V and J ends were trimmed by 8 bases and 0 bases, with 12 bases remaining between them. There are 14 residues in the CDR3. CDR1 is MNHEY, CDR2 SVGAGI, per germline. CDR3: CASHRSGSTDTQYF. The CDR3, as DNA: TGTGCCAGCCACAGAAGCGGGAGCACAGATACGCAGTATTTT.

The chain has TRBV5-1 and TRBJ2-7; 8 nucleotides match TRBD1. J was trimmed by 10 bases and V by 0 bases; bases with no gene match: 12. The CDR3 has 15 residues. Germline-derived CDR1 and CDR2 are SGHRS and YFSETQ. CDR3 in amino acids: CASSLATGTGSVQYF. DNA for the CDR3: TGCGCCAGCAGCTTGGCCACCGGGACAGGATCGGTTCAGTACTTC.